This T cell receptor beta chain was obtained from a study of OX40 agonist ivuxolimab in advanced cancers. Profiling relied on immunoSEQ multiplex PCR, and the TCRdb table lists in-frame clones only, not all of them. The sample has 50,000 to 65,000 clones; 86% are singletons. At cycle 4 day 1, cycle 7 day 1, and baseline, blood was sampled. For this clone: Its antigen remains unidentified.

The V gene lost 0 bases and the J gene lost 2 bases, with 17 bases spanning the gap. CDR1 and CDR2 (germline): SGHAT, FQNNGV. CDR3 length: 17 amino acids. Overall study findings and caveats: Clonal expansion by week 6 occurred in CD4+ and CD8+ blood T cells (at 0.1 to 3.0 mg/kg). Compared with others, partial responders at 0.1-3.0 mg/kg displayed clonal expansion among the lowest.

The J gene is TRBJ2-7, the V gene TRBV11-2; D may correspond to TRBD1 or TRBD2 (6 bases each). The receptor comes from an adult with an advanced solid tumor such as melanoma, head and neck, liver or kidney cancer. This material consisted of CD4+ or CD8+ T cells sorted from blood, taken in a trial of the OX40 agonist ivuxolimab. CDR3 amino acids: CASSLDQWGRETYEQYF. Written as DNA, the CDR3 is TGTGCCAGCAGCTTAGATCAGTGGGGGCGGGAAACCTACGAGCAGTACTTC.